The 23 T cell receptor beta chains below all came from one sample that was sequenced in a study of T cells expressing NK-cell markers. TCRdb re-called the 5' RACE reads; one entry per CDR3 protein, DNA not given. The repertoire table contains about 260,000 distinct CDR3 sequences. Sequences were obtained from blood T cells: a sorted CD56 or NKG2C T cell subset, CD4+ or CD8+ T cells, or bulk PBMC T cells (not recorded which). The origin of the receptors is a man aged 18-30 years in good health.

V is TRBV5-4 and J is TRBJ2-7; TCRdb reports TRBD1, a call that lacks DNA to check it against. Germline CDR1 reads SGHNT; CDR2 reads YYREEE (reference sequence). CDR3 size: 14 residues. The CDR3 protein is CASSVRDRGYEQYF.

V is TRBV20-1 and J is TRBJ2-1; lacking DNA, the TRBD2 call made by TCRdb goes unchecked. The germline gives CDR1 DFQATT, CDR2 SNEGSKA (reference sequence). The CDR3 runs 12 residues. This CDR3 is CSATRKTNEQFF.

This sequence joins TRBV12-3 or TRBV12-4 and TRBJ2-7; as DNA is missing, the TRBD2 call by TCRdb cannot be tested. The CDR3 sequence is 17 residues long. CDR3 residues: CASSRRLAGGSRYEQYF.

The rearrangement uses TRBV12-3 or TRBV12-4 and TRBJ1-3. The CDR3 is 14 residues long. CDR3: CAGRSTFSGNTIYF.

CDR3 sequence: CSARVWQQDPQYF. The chain recombines TRBV20-1 with TRBJ2-3. The CDR3 contains 13 residues. In germline, CDR1 is DFQATT, CDR2 SNEGSKA (reference sequence).

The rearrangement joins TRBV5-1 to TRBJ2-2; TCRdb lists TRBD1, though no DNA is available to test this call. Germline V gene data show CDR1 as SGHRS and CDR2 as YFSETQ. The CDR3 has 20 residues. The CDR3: CASSFVGGAELIPNTGELFF. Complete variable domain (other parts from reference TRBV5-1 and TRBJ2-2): KAGVTQTPRYLIKTRGQQVTLSCSPISGHRSVSWYQQTPGQGLQFLFEYFSETQRNKGNFPGRFSGRQFSNSRSEMNVSTLELGDSALYLCASSFVGGAELIPNTGELFFGEGSRLTVL.

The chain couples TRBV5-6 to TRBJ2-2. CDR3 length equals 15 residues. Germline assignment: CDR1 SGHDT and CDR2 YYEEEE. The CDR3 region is CASSFKETNTGELFF.

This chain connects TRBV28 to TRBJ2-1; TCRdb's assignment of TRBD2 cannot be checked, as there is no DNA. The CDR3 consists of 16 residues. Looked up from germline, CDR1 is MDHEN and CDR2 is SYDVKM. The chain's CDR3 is CASSLPSGRVGDEQFF.

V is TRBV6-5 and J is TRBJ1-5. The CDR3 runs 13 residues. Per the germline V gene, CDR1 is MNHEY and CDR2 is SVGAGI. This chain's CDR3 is CASSWGENQPQHF.

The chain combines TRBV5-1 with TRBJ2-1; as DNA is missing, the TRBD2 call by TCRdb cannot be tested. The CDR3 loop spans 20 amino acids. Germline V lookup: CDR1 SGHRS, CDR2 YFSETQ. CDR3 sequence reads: CASSLVGLAGGSPSYNEQFF.

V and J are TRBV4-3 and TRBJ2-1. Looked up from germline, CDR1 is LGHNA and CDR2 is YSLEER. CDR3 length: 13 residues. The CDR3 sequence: CASSQDRSVSQFF.

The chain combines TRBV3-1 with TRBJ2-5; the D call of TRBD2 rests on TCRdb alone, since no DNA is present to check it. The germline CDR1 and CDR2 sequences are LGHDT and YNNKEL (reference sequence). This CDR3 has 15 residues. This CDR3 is CASSTLGGRVETQYF.

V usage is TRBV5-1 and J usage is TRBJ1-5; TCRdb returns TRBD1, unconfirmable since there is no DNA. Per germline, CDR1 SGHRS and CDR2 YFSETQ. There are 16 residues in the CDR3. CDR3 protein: CASSLGDRDSNQPQHF.

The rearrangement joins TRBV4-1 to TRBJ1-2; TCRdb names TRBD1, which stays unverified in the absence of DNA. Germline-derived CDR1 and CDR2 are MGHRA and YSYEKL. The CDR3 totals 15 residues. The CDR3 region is CASSPLGSGSDGYTF.

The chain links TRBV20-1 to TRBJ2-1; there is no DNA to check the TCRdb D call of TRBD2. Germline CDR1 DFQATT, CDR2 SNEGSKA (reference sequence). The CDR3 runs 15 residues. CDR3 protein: CSAKRTSGNYNEQFF.

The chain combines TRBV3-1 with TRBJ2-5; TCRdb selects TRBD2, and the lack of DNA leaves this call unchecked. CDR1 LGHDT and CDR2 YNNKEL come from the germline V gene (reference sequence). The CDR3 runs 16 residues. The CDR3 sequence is CASSPPRGEGQETQYF.

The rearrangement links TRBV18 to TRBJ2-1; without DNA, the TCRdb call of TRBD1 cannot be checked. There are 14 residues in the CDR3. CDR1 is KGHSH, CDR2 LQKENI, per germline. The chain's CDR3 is CASSPQRTGDEQFF.

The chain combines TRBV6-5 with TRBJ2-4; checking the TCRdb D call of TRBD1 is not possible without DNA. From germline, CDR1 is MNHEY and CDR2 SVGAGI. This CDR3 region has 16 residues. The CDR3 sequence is CASSWNRDTAKNIQYF.

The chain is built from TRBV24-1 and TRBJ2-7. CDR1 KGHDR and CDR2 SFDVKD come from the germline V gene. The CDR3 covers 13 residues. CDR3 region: CATSDTLHYEQYF.

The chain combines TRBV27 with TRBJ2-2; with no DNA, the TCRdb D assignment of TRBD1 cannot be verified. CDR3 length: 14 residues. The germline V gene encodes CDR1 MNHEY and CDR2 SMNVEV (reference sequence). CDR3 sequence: CASSLTGYTGELFF.

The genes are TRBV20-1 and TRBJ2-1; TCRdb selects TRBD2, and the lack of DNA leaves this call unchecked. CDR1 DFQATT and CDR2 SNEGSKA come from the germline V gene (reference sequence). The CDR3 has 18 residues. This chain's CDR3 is CSARSLGLAGLSYNEQFF.

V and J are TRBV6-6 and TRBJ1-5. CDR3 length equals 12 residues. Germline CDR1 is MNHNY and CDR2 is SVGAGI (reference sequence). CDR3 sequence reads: CASRADMQPQHF.

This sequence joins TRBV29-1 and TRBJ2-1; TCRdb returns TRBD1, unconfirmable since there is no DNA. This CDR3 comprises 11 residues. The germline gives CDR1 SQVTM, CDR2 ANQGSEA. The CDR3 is CSASGVAQQFF.